What follows is one TCR beta chain and its context. What it binds is not known. This table comes from immunoSEQ multiplex PCR, and its TCRdb copy is limited to in-frame clones, with some not included. The sample holds around 53,000 clones, under 80% seen once. This record comes from a study of memory CD4+ T cells and cytomegalovirus serostatus. Broader study findings: The CMV-associated TCR signature appears largely within the CD4+ memory repertoire. Median bootstrapped AUC for CMV status was just under 0.97 originally, around 0.91 US-trained. CD4+ memory repertoires contained about two fifths of the 164 reported CMV TCRbeta sequences.

Germline V gives CDR1 SQVTM, CDR2 ANQGSEA. Trimming cost V 6 bases and J 9 bases; bases outside gene matches: 10. The CDR3 has 13 residues. Single viable CD3+CD4+CD8-CD45RO+ cells were sorted as the memory CD4+ T cells. Serum IgG to CMV pp150, pp28, p38 and p52 defined serostatus. The sample taken for sequencing was memory CD4+ T cells from blood. The V and J genes are TRBV29-1 and TRBJ2-5, with 10 positions matching TRBD2. The clonotype originates from an adult in good health and CMV-seronegative. For the CDR3, the DNA is TGCAGCGTCGGGACTAGCGCCCCGGGGGCCCAGTACTTC. As protein: CSVGTSAPGAQYF.